The rows below give T cell receptor beta chains drawn from one sample of a study of T cell changes during pregnancy in multiple sclerosis. The data were produced by immunoSEQ multiplex PCR, yet TCRdb's version contains in-frame clones alone and is incomplete. The sample gives some 38,000 clones, roughly nine tenths of which show up once; over 0.45% is in the top ten. The sequencing here drew on CD4+ T cells from peripheral blood mononuclear cells, taken in the third trimester of pregnancy. Every receptor here comes from a female donor in good health, enrolled as a control in a pregnancy study. Each CDR3 is given with its conserved first and last residue. The D gene is left open where the match is weak. The size entry is marked missing in some rows and otherwise reads once, few, many or a size class.

d_gene	j_gene	abundance	v_gene	CDR3nt	CDR3aa
.	TRBJ2-3	.	TRBV29-1	TGCAGCGTTGAGGGGCCCAGTTATAGCACAGATACGCAGTATTTT	CSVEGPSYSTDTQYF
.	TRBJ2-7	.	TRBV7-8	TGTGCCAGCAGCCCAGCGTACGGGACTGGCCCCCTAGAGCAGTACTTC	CASSPAYGTGPLEQYF
.	TRBJ2-1	.	TRBV28	TGTGCCAGCGGGAGAGGCAATGAGCAGTTCTTC	CASGRGNEQFF
.	TRBJ1-5	.	TRBV6-5	TGTGCCAGCAGTTACTCGAGTGAATCTAGCAATCAGCCCCAGCATTTT	CASSYSSESSNQPQHF
.	TRBJ2-3	.	TRBV6-5	TGTGCCAGCAGTTACTCCCAGGGGTTGGGGACAGATACGCAGTATTTT	CASSYSQGLGTDTQYF
.	TRBJ2-7	.	TRBV20-1	TGCAGTGCTACCGGGAGAGAGGAGCAGTACTTC	CSATGREEQYF
TRBD1	TRBJ2-6	.	TRBV6-5	TGTGCCAGCAGGGACAGGGGGCTTGGGGCCAACGTCCTGACTTTC	CASRDRGLGANVLTF
.	TRBJ2-5	.	TRBV20-1	TGCAGTGCTCTTCGTCAAGAGACCCAGTACTTC	CSALRQETQYF
TRBD1	TRBJ2-1	once	TRBV2	TGTGCCAGCAGTTTCGGGGACAGGGGACACGAGCAGTTCTTC	CASSFGDRGHEQFF
TRBD1	TRBJ2-3	.	TRBV6-1	TGTGCCAGCAGTGAAGGGGACAGGGGAGATACGCAGTATTTT	CASSEGDRGDTQYF
TRBD1	TRBJ2-1	.	TRBV29-1	TGCAGCGTTGGGGACAGGGGGCTATACAATGAGCAGTTCTTC	CSVGDRGLYNEQFF
.	TRBJ2-5	.	TRBV20-1	TGCAGTGTTCGGCGGCAAGAGACCCAGTACTTC	CSVRRQETQYF
TRBD2	TRBJ2-7	.	TRBV7-9	TGTGCCAGCAGCGCAAAGGGACTAGCGAAAGACGAGCAGTACTTC	CASSAKGLAKDEQYF
TRBD2	TRBJ2-1	.	TRBV11-3	TGTGCCAGCAGCCTTGGACTAGCGGCCTACAATGAGCAGTTCTTC	CASSLGLAAYNEQFF
.	TRBJ1-5	.	TRBV5-1	TGCGCCAGCAGCTTGATAGCTGGAAATCAGCCCCAGCATTTT	CASSLIAGNQPQHF
TRBD2	TRBJ2-3	.	TRBV10-3	TGTGCCATCAGACCGGGACTAGATCGATCAGATACGCAGTATTTT	CAIRPGLDRSDTQYF
TRBD2	TRBJ2-1	.	TRBV28	TGTGCCAGCAGTCCTCTCGGAAAAGCGGGGAATGAGCAGTTCTTC	CASSPLGKAGNEQFF
TRBD2	TRBJ2-7	once	TRBV9	TGTGCCAGCGGGACTAGCGGCGCCTACGAGCAGTACTTC	CASGTSGAYEQYF
TRBD1	TRBJ1-2	.	TRBV28	TGTGCCAGCAGTTTAATGAAGGGACAGGGGTTTTATGGCTACACCTTC	CASSLMKGQGFYGYTF
TRBD1	TRBJ2-1	once	TRBV5-6	TGTGCCACCTCGGGACAGGGATTGTATGAGCAGTTCTTC	CATSGQGLYEQFF
.	TRBJ2-1	.	TRBV9	TGTGCCAGCAGCGCGATAGCGGCTACCTACAATGAGCAGTTCTTC	CASSAIAATYNEQFF
.	TRBJ2-1	once	TRBV11-1	TGTGCCAGCAACTGGGGGGACAATGAGCAGTTCTTC	CASNWGDNEQFF
.	TRBJ1-4	few	TRBV2	TGTGCCAGCAGAGACACAAAGACAGGCGAAAAACTGTTTTTT	CASRDTKTGEKLFF
.	TRBJ1-1	.	TRBV2	TGTGCCAGCCAACACGACAGTAACACTGAAGCTTTCTTT	CASQHDSNTEAFF
.	TRBJ1-2	.	TRBV5-1	TGCGCCAGCAGCTTGGGGGACTCCGATATCCATGGCTACACCTTC	CASSLGDSDIHGYTF
TRBD2	TRBJ2-5	once	TRBV28	TGTGCCAGCAGTTTGAGTCGGGGGGAAGAGACCCAGTACTTC	CASSLSRGEETQYF
TRBD2	TRBJ2-7	.	TRBV18	TGTGCCAGCTCGCCTCCTAGCGGGGGGGCCTACTACGAGCAGTACTTC	CASSPPSGGAYYEQYF
.	TRBJ2-7	.	TRBV2	TGTGCCAGCAGTGAGGCGGCGGCCGGCGACCGGATATACTTC	CASSEAAAGDRIYF
.	TRBJ2-1	.	TRBV7-3	TGTGCCAGCAGTCAAACCCTAGGGCAGGGTTCAAGTGAGCAGTTCTTC	CASSQTLGQGSSEQFF
TRBD2	TRBJ2-3	.	TRBV7-9	TGTGCCAGCAGCTCTAGCGGGAGCCGCTCAGATACGCAGTATTTT	CASSSSGSRSDTQYF
TRBD2	TRBJ2-1	once	TRBV7-3	TGTGCCAGCAGCCCAGGGACTAGCGATGAGCAGTTCTTC	CASSPGTSDEQFF
TRBD2	TRBJ2-6	.	TRBV7-3	TGTGCCAGCAGCTTAGGGGGGGCTGGGGCCAACGTCCTGACTTTC	CASSLGGAGANVLTF
.	TRBJ1-3	.	TRBV30	TGTGCCTGGGGGGGCGCCTACACCATATATTTT	CAWGGAYTIYF
TRBD1	TRBJ2-7	.	TRBV2	TGTGCCAGCAGGGCTCGGACAGGGGTCTACGAGCAGTACTTC	CASRARTGVYEQYF
.	TRBJ2-1	.	TRBV9	TGTGCCAGCAGCGCACGACAAATCGGCGATGAGCAGTTCTTC	CASSARQIGDEQFF
TRBD1	TRBJ2-3	.	TRBV11-2	TGTGCCAGCAGAGGGGGCGGAGCGCAGTATTTT	CASRGGGAQYF
.	TRBJ2-1	.	TRBV19	TGTGCCAGTAGTATCCGGGTTAAAGGCTCCTACAATGAGCAGTTCTTC	CASSIRVKGSYNEQFF
.	TRBJ2-7	.	TRBV7-3	TGTGCCAGCGCGACAGGTCCCAGCTTATCCTACGAGCAGTACTTC	CASATGPSLSYEQYF